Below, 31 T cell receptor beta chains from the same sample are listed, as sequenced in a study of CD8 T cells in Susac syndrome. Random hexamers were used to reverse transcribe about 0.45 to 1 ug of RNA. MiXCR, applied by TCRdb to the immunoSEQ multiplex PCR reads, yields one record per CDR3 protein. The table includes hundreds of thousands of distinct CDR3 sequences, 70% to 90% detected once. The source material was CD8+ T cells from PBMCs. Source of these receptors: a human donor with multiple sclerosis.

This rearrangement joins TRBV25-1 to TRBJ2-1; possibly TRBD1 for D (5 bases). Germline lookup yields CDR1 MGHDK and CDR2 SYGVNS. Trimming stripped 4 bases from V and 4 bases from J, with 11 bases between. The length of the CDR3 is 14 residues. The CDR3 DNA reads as TGTGCCAGCAGTGTCTCAGGGATTTACAATGAGCAGTTCTTC. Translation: CASSVSGIYNEQFF. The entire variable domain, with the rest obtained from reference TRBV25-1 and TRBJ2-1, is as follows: EADIYQTPRYLVIGTGKKITLECSQTMGHDKMYWYQQDPGMELHLIHYSYGVNSTEKGDLSSESTVSRIRTEHFPLTLESARPSHTSQYLCASSVSGIYNEQFFGPGTRLTVL.

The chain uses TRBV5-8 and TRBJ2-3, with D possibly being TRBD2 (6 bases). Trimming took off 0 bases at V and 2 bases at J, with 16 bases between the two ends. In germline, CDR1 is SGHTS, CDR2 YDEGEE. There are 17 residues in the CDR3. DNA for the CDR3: TGTGCCAGCAGCTTGGACCCAGGAGGGGTCTCCACAGATACGCAGTATTTT. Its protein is CASSLDPGGVSTDTQYF.

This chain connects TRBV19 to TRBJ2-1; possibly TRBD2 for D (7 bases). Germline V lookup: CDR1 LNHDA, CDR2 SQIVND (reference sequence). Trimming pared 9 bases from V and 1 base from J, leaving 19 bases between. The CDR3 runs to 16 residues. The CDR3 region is CASSRLGRGSYNEQFF. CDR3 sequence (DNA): TGTGCCAGCTCTCGGCTAGGGAGGGGGTCCTACAATGAGCAGTTCTTC. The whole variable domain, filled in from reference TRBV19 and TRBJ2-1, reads DGGITQSPKYLFRKEGQNVTLSCEQNLNHDAMYWYRQDPGQGLRLIYYSQIVNDFQKGDIAEGYSVSREKKESFPLTVTSAQKNPTAFYLCASSRLGRGSYNEQFFGPGTRLTVL.

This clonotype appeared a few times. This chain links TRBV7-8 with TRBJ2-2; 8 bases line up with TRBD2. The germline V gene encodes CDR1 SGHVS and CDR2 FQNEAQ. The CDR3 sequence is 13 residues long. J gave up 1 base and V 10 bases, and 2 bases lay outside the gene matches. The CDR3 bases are TGTGCCATAGCGGGACGGAACACCGGGGAGCTGTTTTTT. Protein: CAIAGRNTGELFF.

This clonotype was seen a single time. This CDR3 is CASSTTRQQGNEKLFF. CDR3 sequence (DNA): TGTGCCAGCAGCACGACCCGACAGCAGGGAAATGAAAAACTGTTTTTT. This rearrangement joins TRBV7-9 to TRBJ1-4; TRBD1 might be the D (5 bases). V was trimmed by 5 bases and J by 5 bases, leaving 18 bases between them. There are 16 residues in the CDR3. Germline CDR1 reads SEHNR; CDR2 reads FQNEAQ (reference sequence).

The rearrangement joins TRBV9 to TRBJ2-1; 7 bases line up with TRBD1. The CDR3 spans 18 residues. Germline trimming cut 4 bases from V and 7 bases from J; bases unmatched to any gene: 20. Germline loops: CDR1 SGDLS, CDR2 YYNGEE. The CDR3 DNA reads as TGTGCCAGCAGCCCCCCCGACAGGGCAGTCCTTAATGGGAATGAGCAGTTCTTC. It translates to CASSPPDRAVLNGNEQFF.

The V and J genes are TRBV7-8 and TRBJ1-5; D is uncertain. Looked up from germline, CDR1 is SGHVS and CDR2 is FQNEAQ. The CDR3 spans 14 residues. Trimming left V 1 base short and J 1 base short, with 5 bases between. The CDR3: CASSLDGSNQPQHF. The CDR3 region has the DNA TGTGCCAGCAGCTTAGACGGGAGCAATCAGCCCCAGCATTTT.

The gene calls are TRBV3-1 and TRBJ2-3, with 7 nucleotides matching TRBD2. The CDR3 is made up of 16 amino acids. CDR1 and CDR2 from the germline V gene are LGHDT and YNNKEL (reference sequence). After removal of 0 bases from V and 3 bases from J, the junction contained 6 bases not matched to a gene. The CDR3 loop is CASSQDGGRRTDTQYF. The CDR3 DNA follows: TGTGCCAGCAGCCAAGATGGCGGGAGAAGAACAGATACGCAGTATTTT.

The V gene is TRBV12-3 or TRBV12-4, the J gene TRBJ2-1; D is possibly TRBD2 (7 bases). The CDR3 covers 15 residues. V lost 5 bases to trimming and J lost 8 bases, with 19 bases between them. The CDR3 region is CASSPAGTIPYEQFF. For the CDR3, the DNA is TGTGCCAGCAGTCCAGCGGGGACAATTCCGTATGAGCAGTTCTTC.

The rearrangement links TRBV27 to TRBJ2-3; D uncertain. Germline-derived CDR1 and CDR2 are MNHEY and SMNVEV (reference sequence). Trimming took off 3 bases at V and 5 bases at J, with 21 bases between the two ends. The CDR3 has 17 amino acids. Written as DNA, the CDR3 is TGTGCCAGCAGTTTGCAGAACAAGAGCAAAAGAAGAGATACGCAGTATTTT. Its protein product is CASSLQNKSKRRDTQYF.

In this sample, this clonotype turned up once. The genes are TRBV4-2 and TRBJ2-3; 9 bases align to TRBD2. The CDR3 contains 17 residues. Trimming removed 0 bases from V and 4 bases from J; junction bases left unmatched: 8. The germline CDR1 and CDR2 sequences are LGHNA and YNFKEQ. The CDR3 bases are TGTGCCAGCAGCCAAGATCGGCTTAGCGGGAGTGCAGATACGCAGTATTTT. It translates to CASSQDRLSGSADTQYF.

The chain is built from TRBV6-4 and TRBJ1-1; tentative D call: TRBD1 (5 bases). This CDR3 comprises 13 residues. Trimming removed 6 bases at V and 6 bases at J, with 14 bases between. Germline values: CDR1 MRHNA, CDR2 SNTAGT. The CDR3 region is CASSLQLGAEAFF. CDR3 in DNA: TGTGCCAGCAGCCTACAGCTGGGGGCTGAAGCTTTCTTT.

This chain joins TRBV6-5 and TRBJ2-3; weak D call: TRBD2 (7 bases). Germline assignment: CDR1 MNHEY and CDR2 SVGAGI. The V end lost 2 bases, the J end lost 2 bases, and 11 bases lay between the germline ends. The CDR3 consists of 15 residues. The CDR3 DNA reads TGTGCCAGCAGTTACGGGGCGGGGGCCACAGATACGCAGTATTTT. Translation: CASSYGAGATDTQYF.

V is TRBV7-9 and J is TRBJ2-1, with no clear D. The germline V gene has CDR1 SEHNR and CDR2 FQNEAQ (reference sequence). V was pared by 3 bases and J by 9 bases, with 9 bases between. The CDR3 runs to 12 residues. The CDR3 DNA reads TGTGCCAGCAGCTTGGTCTCCGGTGAGCAGTTCTTC. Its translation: CASSLVSGEQFF.

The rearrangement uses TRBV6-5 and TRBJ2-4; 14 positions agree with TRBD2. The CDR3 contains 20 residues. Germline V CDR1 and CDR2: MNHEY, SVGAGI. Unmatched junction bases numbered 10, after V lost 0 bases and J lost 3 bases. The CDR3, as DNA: TGTGCCAGCAGTTACTCGGGGACTAGCGGGGGTCCCGAGGGCAAAAACATTCAGTACTTC. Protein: CASSYSGTSGGPEGKNIQYF.

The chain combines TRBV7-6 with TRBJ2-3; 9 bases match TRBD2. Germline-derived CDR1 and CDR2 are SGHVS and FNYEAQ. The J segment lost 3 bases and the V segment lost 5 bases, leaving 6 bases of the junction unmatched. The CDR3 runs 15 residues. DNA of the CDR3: TGTGCCAGCAGCGATAGCGGGAGTGGGACAGATACGCAGTATTTT. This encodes CASSDSGSGTDTQYF.

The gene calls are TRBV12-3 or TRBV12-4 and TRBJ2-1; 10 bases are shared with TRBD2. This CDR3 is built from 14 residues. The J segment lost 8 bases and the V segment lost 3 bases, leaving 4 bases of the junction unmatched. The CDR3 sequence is CASSFSGRGYEQFF. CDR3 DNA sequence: TGTGCCAGCAGTTTCAGCGGGAGGGGATATGAGCAGTTCTTC.

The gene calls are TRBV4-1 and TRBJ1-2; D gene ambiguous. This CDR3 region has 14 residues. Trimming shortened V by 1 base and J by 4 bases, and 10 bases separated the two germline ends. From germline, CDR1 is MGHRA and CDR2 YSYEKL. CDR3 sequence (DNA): TGCGCCAGCAGCCAAGGAAAGGGTGGCTATGGCTACACCTTC. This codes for CASSQGKGGYGYTF.

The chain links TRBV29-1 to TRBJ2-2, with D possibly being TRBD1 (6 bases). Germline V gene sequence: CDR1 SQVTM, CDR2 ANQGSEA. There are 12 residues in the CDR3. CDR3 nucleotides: TGCACCTTTTTAACAGGGCCCGGGGAGCTGTTTTTT. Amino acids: CTFLTGPGELFF.

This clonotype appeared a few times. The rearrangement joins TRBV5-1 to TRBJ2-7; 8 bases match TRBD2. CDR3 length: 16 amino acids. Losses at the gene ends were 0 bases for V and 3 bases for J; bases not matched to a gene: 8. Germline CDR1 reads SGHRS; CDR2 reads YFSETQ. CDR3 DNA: TGCGCCAGCAGCTTGGAACCGGGAGGGCCTATCTACGAGCAGTACTTC. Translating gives CASSLEPGGPIYEQYF.

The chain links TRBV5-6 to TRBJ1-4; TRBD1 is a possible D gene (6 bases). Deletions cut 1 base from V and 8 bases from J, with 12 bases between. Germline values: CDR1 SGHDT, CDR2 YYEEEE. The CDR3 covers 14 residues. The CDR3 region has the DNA TGTGCCAGCAGCTTGTCAGGGGTCGCCGAAAAACTGTTTTTT. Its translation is CASSLSGVAEKLFF.

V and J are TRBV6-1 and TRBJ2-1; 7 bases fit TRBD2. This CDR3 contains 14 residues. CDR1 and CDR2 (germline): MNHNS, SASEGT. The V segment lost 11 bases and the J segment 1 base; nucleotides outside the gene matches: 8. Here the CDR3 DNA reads TGTGCCTCGAGGGAGGGCAGTTCCTACAATGAGCAGTTCTTC. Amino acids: CASREGSSYNEQFF.

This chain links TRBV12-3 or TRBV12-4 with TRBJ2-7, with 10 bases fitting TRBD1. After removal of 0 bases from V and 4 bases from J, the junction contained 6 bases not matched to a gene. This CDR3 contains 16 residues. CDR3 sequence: CASSLAAGQGFYEQYF. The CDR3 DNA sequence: TGTGCCAGCAGTTTAGCGGCGGGACAGGGGTTTTACGAGCAGTACTTC.

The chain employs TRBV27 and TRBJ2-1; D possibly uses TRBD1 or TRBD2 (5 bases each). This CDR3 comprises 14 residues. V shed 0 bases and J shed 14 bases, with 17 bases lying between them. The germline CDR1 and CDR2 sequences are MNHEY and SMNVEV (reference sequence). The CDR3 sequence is CASSLSLQAVREFF. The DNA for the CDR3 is TGTGCCAGCAGTTTATCCCTACAGGCGGTGAGGGAGTTCTTC.

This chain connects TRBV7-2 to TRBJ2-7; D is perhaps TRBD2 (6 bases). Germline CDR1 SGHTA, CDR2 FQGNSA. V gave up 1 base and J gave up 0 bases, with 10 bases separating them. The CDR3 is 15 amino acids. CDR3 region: CASSLVAASSYEQYF. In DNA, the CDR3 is TGTGCCAGCAGCTTAGTAGCGGCTAGCTCCTACGAGCAGTACTTC.

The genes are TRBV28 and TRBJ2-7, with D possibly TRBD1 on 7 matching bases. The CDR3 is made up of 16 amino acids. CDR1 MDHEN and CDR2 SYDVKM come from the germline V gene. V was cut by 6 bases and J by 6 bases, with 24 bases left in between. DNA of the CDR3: TGTGCCAGCAGCCCTCACATGGAGGGGGCGAGACGCGAGCAGTACTTC. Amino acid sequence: CASSPHMEGARREQYF.

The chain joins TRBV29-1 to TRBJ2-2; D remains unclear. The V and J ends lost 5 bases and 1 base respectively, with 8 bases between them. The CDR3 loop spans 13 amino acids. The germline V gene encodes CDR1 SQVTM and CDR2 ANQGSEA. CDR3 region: CSVLWVNTGELFF. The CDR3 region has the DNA TGCAGCGTTCTTTGGGTGAACACCGGGGAGCTGTTTTTT.

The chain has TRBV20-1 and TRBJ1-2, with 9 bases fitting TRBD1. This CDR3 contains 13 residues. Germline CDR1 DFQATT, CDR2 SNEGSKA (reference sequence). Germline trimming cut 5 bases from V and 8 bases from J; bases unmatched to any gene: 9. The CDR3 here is CSAYRDRVDGYTF. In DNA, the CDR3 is TGCAGTGCTTATCGGGACAGGGTAGACGGCTACACCTTC.

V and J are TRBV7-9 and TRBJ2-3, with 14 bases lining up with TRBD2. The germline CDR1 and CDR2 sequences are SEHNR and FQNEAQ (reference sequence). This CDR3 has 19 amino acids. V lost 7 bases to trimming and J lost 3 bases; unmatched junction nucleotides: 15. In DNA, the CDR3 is TGTGCCAGCACCGATCCGGGACTAGCGGGAGTTAGTAAAACAGATACGCAGTATTTT. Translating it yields CASTDPGLAGVSKTDTQYF.

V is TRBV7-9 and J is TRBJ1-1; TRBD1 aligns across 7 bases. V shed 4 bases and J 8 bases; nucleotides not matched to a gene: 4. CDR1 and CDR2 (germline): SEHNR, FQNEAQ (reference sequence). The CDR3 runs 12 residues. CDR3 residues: CASSWDRHEAFF. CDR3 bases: TGTGCCAGCAGCTGGGACAGACACGAAGCTTTCTTT.

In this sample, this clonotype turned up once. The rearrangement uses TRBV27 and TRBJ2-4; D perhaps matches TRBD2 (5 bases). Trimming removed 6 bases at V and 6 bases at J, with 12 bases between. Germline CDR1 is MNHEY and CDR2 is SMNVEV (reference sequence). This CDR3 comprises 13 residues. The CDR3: CASREVIGNIQYF. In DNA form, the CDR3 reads TGTGCCAGCAGGGAGGTGATAGGAAACATTCAGTACTTC.